The source of this TCR beta chain is a study of tumor-infiltrating lymphocytes in localized non-small cell lung cancer (dated by TCRdb to the early 2020s). Study-level background: The cohort covered several histologies, both smokers and never-smokers, and patients whose samples were collected after neoadjuvant chemotherapy. Alongside flow cytometry, multiplex immunofluorescence, RNA-seq, exome sequencing and proteomics, TCR sequencing was applied to the same patients as one of several integrated assays. Each patient contributed resected tumor tissue and uninvolved lung tissue from the same patient, described as non-adjacent to the tumor. The overall ICON cohort was composed of some 160 surgical patients with localized non-small cell lung cancer whose tumors were resected. A total of 55 patients were part of the paired comparison of immunoSEQ T-cell fraction between tumor and uninvolved lung.

Enrollment in ICON was initiated in April 2016, and the last patient was enrolled in 2018. A subcohort of some 76 patients provided fresh tumor and matched uninvolved tissue for in-depth immune analyses, with TCR sequencing among those analyses. TCR sequencing was performed on DNA isolated from bulk tissue, without cell sorting. A remark on this clone: The antigen this receptor binds is unknown. The sample holds no much larger clone one base away, and base qualities are not on file.

TCR sequencing with the immunoSEQ assay provided the T-cell fraction in tumor and uninvolved lung tissue. The study's processing was this. In the survival analysis, patients were divided into a high T-cell fraction group (upper tertile) and a low T-cell fraction group (lower two tertiles), and the two groups were compared using a log-rank test. A signed-rank test was used to test paired tumor versus uninvolved lung differences in T-cell fraction. This is the immuneACCESS table as TCRdb keeps it, with only in-frame sequences that have V and J called. A part of the clones is gone; compared with another copy, unresolved V genes explain less than half, and the rest is unexplained. The DNA gave D and trimming, while V, J and clone size come from that table. The sample has over 12,000 clones on record, 82% of them singletons. The ten largest make up about 19% of the sample. V is shortened by 6 bases, J by 4 bases, and the region joining them spans 16 bases. CDR1 and CDR2 are read off the germline V gene (reference sequence) as SGHKS and YYEKEE. The CDR3 numbers 15 residues from cysteine through phenylalanine. The read is trimmed to its CDR3 DNA, 45 bases read in frame from base 1.

Results the study describes overall, beyond this receptor: TCR-derived T-cell fraction did not differ between the flow cytometry-defined immunotypes IM1 (good prognosis) and IM2 (poor prognosis). Higher T cell infiltration in tumors than in uninvolved lung tissue was supported by TCRbeta sequencing, consistent with immunofluorescence CD3 counts. Assay coverage differed among patients according to how much tissue was available, so only a subset of the cohort had TCR sequencing. Recurrence-free survival showed no association with tumor T-cell fraction from TCR sequencing (p = 0.61). Because different pieces of the same tissue were used for different assays, technical variation could not be separated from intratumor heterogeneity.

This receptor was taken from a human donor with non-small cell lung cancer. Sequencing was carried out using lung tumor tissue. The sequence links TRBV5-5 to TRBJ2-2, with the D gene not clear enough to name. At the DNA level, the sequence is TGTGCCAGCACCTACATTGGGCAACTCACCGGGGAGCTGTTTTTT. Its product reads: CASTYIGQLTGELFF. With the portions outside the CDR3 filled from the reference TRBV5-5 and TRBJ2-2 genes, the complete variable region becomes DAGVTQSPTHLIKTRGQQVTLRCSPISGHKSVSWYQQVLGQGPQFIFQYYEKEERGRGNFPDRFSARQFPNYSSELNVNALLLGDSALYLCASTYIGQLTGELFFGEGSRLTVL.